The following is a T cell receptor beta chain sequence with its context. What it recognizes is unknown. V was clipped by 6 bases and J by 5 bases; unmatched bases: 7. This CDR3 comprises 14 residues. The data are from a study of T-cell memory formation after mild COVID-19. The wider study: TCR clusters were largely donor specific.

Notes on the study in general: Mostly located in CM and EM were contracting CD4+ clones, with contracting CD8+ clones located in EMRA. Contracting clones, day 15 to 85, had balanced CD4/CD8, and later expanders favored CD4+.

TCRdb reprocessed the 5' RACE reads with MiXCR, giving one entry per CDR3 protein. The table shows about 620,000 distinct CDR3 sequences, with over 15% occurring only once. The chain recombines TRBV12-3 or TRBV12-4 with TRBJ2-3; TRBD1 agrees at 8 bases. The sample consisted of PBMCs or a T cell subset sorted from them (not recorded which). The source of this sequence is an adult woman who had mild COVID-19 (a few samples of this study predate the infection). Cell type and time point are not known. The CDR3 loop reads CASSEDRDKDTQYF. For the CDR3, the DNA is TGTGCCAGCAGCGAGGACAGGGATAAAGATACGCAGTATTTT.